This T cell receptor (beta chain) was recorded in a study of CD8+ T cells in alopecia areata. cDNA reverse transcribed from extracted RNA served as the sequencing template. The assay was immunoSEQ multiplex PCR, and TCRdb's table has in-frame clones only and misses some. The sample lists more than 150,000 clones, approximately 50% occurring once. The CDR3 runs 16 residues. V was cut by 0 bases and J by 0 bases, with 11 bases left in between. The V gene's germline CDR1 is LGHNA and CDR2 YSLEER. Treatment reported: oral pan-JAK inhibitor, 5-10 mg twice daily. The source is a human donor with alopecia areata. V and J are TRBV4-3 and TRBJ2-5, with no clear D. The material was CD8+ T cells sorted from blood, obtained at roughly week 53, from a patient treated with tofacitinib. The CDR3 reads CASSQEGGMYQETQYF. CDR3 sequence (DNA): TGCGCCAGCAGCCAAGAGGGCGGAATGTACCAAGAGACCCAGTACTTC.